This T cell receptor beta chain stems from a study of control samples from healthy donors and cancer patients (dated by TCRdb to 2018 to 2020). The library was made by the immunoSEQ multiplex PCR assay. Sourced from immuneACCESS, this table was stored by TCRdb with only in-frame sequences that have V and J called. A share of the clones is absent; for the studies checked, an unresolved V gene accounts for under half, and the remainder has no known explanation. The sample data list under 130,000 clones, and roughly 90% of these were observed just once. 19% of the sample is taken by the ten largest. Its CDR3 holds 14 amino acids, cysteine through phenylalanine. Just CDR3 DNA is preserved here, 42 bases in frame from base 1. The germline ends are 13 bases apart after V is trimmed by 4 bases and J by 3 bases. CDR1 and CDR2 are read off the germline V gene as SGHRS and YFSETQ. This clone appeared a single time. Its antigen has not been determined. No base quality values were provided; no much bigger clone lies one nucleotide off.

Sequenced material: PBMCs. The chain couples TRBV5-1 to TRBJ1-1, and possibly TRBD1, on 5 matching bases. This clonotype originated in a man aged 55-75 years with lung cancer. The CDR3 corresponds to CASSPAGTDTEAFF. The DNA sequence reads TGCGCCAGCAGCCCAGCGGGGACCGACACTGAAGCTTTCTTT.